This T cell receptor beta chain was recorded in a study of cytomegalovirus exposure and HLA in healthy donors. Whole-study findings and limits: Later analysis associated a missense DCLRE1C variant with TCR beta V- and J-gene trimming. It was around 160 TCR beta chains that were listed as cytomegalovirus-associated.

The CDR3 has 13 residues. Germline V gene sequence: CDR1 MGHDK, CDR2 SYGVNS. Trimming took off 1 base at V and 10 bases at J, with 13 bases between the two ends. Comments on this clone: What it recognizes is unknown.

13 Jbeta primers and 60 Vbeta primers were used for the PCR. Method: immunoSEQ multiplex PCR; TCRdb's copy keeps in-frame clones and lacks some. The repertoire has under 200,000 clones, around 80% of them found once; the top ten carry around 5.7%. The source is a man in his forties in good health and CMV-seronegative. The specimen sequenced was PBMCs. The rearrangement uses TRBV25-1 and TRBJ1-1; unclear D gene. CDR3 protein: CASSESSLLVAFF. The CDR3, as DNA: TGTGCCAGCAGTGAATCGTCACTATTGGTAGCTTTCTTT. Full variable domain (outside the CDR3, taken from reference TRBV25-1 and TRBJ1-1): EADIYQTPRYLVIGTGKKITLECSQTMGHDKMYWYQQDPGMELHLIHYSYGVNSTEKGDLSSESTVSRIRTEHFPLTLESARPSHTSQYLCASSESSLLVAFFGQGTRLTVV.